Shown below are 2 T cell receptor beta chains from a single sample sequenced in a study of T cell changes during pregnancy in multiple sclerosis. Repertoires were generated with immunoSEQ multiplex PCR, while TCRdb's copy carries only in-frame clones and drops some. The sample includes over 30,000 clones, around 90% seen only once; the top ten take about 3.8%. Material: CD8+ T cells from peripheral blood mononuclear cells, obtained in the third trimester of pregnancy. The receptors come from a female donor with multiple sclerosis, enrolled in a pregnancy study.

The chain has TRBV7-6 and TRBJ2-1; the match to TRBD2 covers 13 bases. CDR1 and CDR2 from the germline V gene are SGHVS and FNYEAQ. This CDR3 is 14 amino acids long. V lost 5 bases and J lost 7; bases outside the gene matches: 2. This CDR3 reads CASSTSGGGNEQFF. In DNA, the CDR3 is TGTGCCAGCAGCACTAGCGGGGGGGGAAATGAGCAGTTCTTC. The full variable domain, with the rest looked up from reference TRBV7-6 and TRBJ2-1, is GAGVSQSPRYKVTKRGQDVALRCDPISGHVSLYWYRQALGQGPEFLTYFNYEAQQDKSGLPNDRFSAERPEGSISTLTIQRTEQRDSAMYRCASSTSGGGNEQFFGPGTRLTVL.

This rearrangement joins TRBV11-3 to TRBJ2-7; the match to TRBD2 covers 7 bases. The CDR3 extends over 15 amino acids. The V gene end was trimmed by 4 bases and the J gene end by 5 bases; junction bases not matched to a gene: 11. Germline V gene sequence: CDR1 SGHNT, CDR2 YENEEA. CDR3: CASSSRGRDHHEQYF. DNA for the CDR3: TGTGCCAGCAGCTCCCGAGGGAGGGACCACCACGAGCAGTACTTC. Looking up the rest from reference TRBV11-3 and TRBJ2-7 gives the full variable domain: EAGVVQSPRYKIIEKKQPVAFWCNPISGHNTLYWYLQNLGQGPELLIRYENEEAVDDSQLPKDRFSAERLKGVDSTLKIQPAELGDSAVYLCASSSRGRDHHEQYFGPGTRLTVT.